Below are 10 T cell receptor beta chains sequenced from a single sample in a study of OX40 agonist ivuxolimab in advanced cancers. TCRdb keeps only in-frame clones here, not all; method: immunoSEQ multiplex PCR. Among fewer than 95,000 clones listed, under 95% were seen once. This material consisted of CD4+ or CD8+ T cells sorted from blood, taken in a trial of the OX40 agonist ivuxolimab. The receptors shown here come from an adult with an advanced solid tumor such as melanoma, head and neck, liver or kidney cancer.

The rearrangement joins TRBV7-2 to TRBJ2-3, with 9 bases fitting TRBD1. Per germline, CDR1 SGHTA and CDR2 FQGNSA. The CDR3 loop spans 15 amino acids. V shed 1 base and J 9 bases; nucleotides not matched to a gene: 8. CDR3 protein: CASSLGDNRGLTQYF. CDR3 sequence (DNA): TGTGCCAGCAGCTTAGGGGACAACAGGGGGCTGACGCAGTATTTT.

The J gene is TRBJ2-3, the V gene TRBV14; a weak D match, TRBD1 (5 bases). This CDR3 contains 15 residues. The V gene's germline CDR1 is SGHDN and CDR2 FVKESK. Deletions cut 4 bases from V and 2 bases from J, with 13 bases between. CDR3 amino acids: CASSPRRGSTDTQYF. For the CDR3, the DNA is TGTGCCAGCAGCCCCCGAAGGGGCTCCACAGATACGCAGTATTTT.

The chain joins TRBV19 to TRBJ1-5; D remains unclear. The CDR3 is made up of 13 amino acids. The V end lost 7 bases, the J end lost 9 bases, and 16 bases lay between the germline ends. The germline CDR1 and CDR2 sequences are LNHDA and SQIVND (reference sequence). The CDR3 protein is CASTYPTGGPQHF. CDR3 sequence (DNA): TGTGCCAGTACGTACCCCACGGGTGGGCCCCAGCATTTT.

This clone has a single count. V and J are TRBV18 and TRBJ1-3; D gene unclear. Trimming cost V 3 bases and J 7 bases, with 13 bases left between them. The CDR3 sequence is 14 residues long. Germline CDR1 and CDR2: KGHSH and LQKENI. CDR3 region: CASSPDGPLNTIYF. CDR3 in DNA: TGTGCCAGCTCACCGGACGGACCCTTGAACACCATATATTTT.

This rearrangement joins TRBV5-1 to TRBJ2-3; 7 bases fit TRBD2. J was trimmed by 2 bases and V by 2 bases; bases with no gene match: 5. The CDR3 extends over 15 amino acids. The V gene's germline CDR1 is SGHRS and CDR2 YFSETQ. The CDR3 reads CASSLMGGDTDTQYF. The CDR3 region has the DNA TGCGCCAGCAGCTTAATGGGGGGGGACACAGATACGCAGTATTTT.

The V and J genes are TRBV27 and TRBJ2-7; TRBD1 aligns across 7 bases. J gave up 7 bases and V 5 bases, and 14 bases lay outside the gene matches. The CDR3 has 15 amino acids. Per the germline V gene, CDR1 is MNHEY and CDR2 is SMNVEV (reference sequence). In nucleotides, the CDR3 is TGTGCCAGCAGTAGGGATGGGACAGCCAGGCGGGAGCAGTACTTC. The encoded protein is CASSRDGTARREQYF.

The genes are TRBV5-6 and TRBJ1-6; possible D gene TRBD1, 5 bases. V was trimmed by 4 bases and J by 3 bases, leaving 8 bases between them. CDR1 SGHDT and CDR2 YYEEEE come from the germline V gene. The CDR3 has 14 amino acids. The CDR3 bases are TGTGCCAGCAGCCTGGGGGACTATAATTCACCCCTCCACTTT. Translating gives CASSLGDYNSPLHF.

This clone was seen just once. The V call is TRBV29-1, the J call TRBJ2-5, with D possibly matching TRBD1 (5 bases). Germline assignment: CDR1 SQVTM and CDR2 ANQGSEA. This CDR3 is built from 13 residues. V dropped 7 bases and J dropped 4 bases, with 16 bases sitting between them. CDR3 bases: TGCAGCGGATCAGGGTATCAGGGAGAGACCCAGTACTTC. This encodes CSGSGYQGETQYF.

The chain combines TRBV29-1 with TRBJ1-4; 9 positions match TRBD1. The germline CDR1 and CDR2 sequences are SQVTM and ANQGSEA. The V and J ends lost 7 bases and 8 bases, in that order; junction bases with no gene match: 8. There are 13 residues in the CDR3. DNA for the CDR3: TGCAGCGCCCAACAGGGGGCGGGAGAAAAACTGTTTTTT. Its translation is CSAQQGAGEKLFF.

The CDR3 DNA follows: TGCGCCAGCAGGACAGGGGGTACTTCCTACGAGCAGTACTTC. As protein: CASRTGGTSYEQYF. V gene TRBV5-1 combines with J gene TRBJ2-7; TRBD1 aligns across 9 bases. CDR3 size: 14 residues. V shed 5 bases, J shed 1 base, and the junction held 4 bases outside the gene matches. Germline CDR1 SGHRS, CDR2 YFSETQ.